This TCR beta chain was retrieved from a study of blood T cell repertoires in COVID-19. The CDR3 runs to 15 residues. The V end was cut by 5 bases, the J end by 0 bases, with 14 bases between. Looked up from germline, CDR1 is ENHRY and CDR2 is SYGVKD. This table comes from immunoSEQ multiplex PCR, and its TCRdb copy is limited to in-frame clones, with some not included. Of just over 95,000 clones in the sample, approximately 87% are singletons; the top ten hold 15% to 19%. The J gene is TRBJ2-7, the V gene TRBV10-3, with D possibly being TRBD2 (6 bases). The receptor was isolated from a human donor in a cohort sampled during active COVID-19. Material for sequencing was peripheral blood. In nucleotides, the CDR3 is TGTGCCATCAGTTTTGGGGGGAGAGGCTCCTACGAGCAGTACTTC. This gives the protein CAISFGGRGSYEQYF.